This passage covers 25 T cell receptor beta chains from one sample sequenced in a study of PD-1 blockade in classical Hodgkin lymphoma. The assay was immunoSEQ multiplex PCR, and TCRdb's table has in-frame clones only and misses some. The table records roughly 32,000 clones, roughly 82% of them present only once. All the patients suffered relapse after autologous stem cell transplantation, and brentuximab vedotin exposure differed. The material sequenced was peripheral blood mononuclear cells (PBMCs), taken at baseline. The receptors stem from a human donor with classical Hodgkin lymphoma.

The V call is TRBV5-4, the J call TRBJ2-7, with D perhaps matching TRBD1 or TRBD2 (6 bases each). Germline assignment: CDR1 SGHNT and CDR2 YYREEE (reference sequence). With 4 bases removed from V and 3 bases from J, the gap between germline ends came to 14 bases. The CDR3 consists of 14 residues. CDR3 sequence (DNA): TGTGCCAGCAGCGAGGAGGGCAGGGGCTACGAGCAGTACTTC. Protein product: CASSEEGRGYEQYF.

CDR3 region: CASSSLTGGIETQYF. The DNA for the CDR3 is TGTGCCAGTAGTTCATTGACAGGGGGGATAGAGACCCAGTACTTC. The chain uses TRBV19 and TRBJ2-5; 9 nucleotides agree with TRBD1. The germline gives CDR1 LNHDA, CDR2 SQIVND (reference sequence). This CDR3 is built from 15 residues. V lost 5 bases and J lost 4; bases outside the gene matches: 8.

V is TRBV5-1 and J is TRBJ2-1; D perhaps matches TRBD1 (6 bases). V was trimmed by 4 bases and J by 1 base, leaving 12 bases between them. The CDR3 is made up of 15 amino acids. Germline CDR1 and CDR2: SGHRS and YFSETQ. CDR3: CASSPGTQSYNEQFF. CDR3 DNA: TGCGCCAGCAGCCCCGGGACACAATCCTACAATGAGCAGTTCTTC.

This clone was picked up a small number of times. This rearrangement joins TRBV15 to TRBJ2-6; D unclear. Trimming stripped 1 base from V and 0 bases from J, with 4 bases between. The length of the CDR3 is 15 residues. Germline assignment: CDR1 LNHNV and CDR2 YYDKDF (reference sequence). This CDR3 reads CATSRALSGANVLTF. The CDR3 DNA reads TGTGCCACCAGCAGAGCTCTCTCTGGGGCCAACGTCCTGACTTTC.

The V call is TRBV6-5, the J call TRBJ2-5, with a weak D call TRBD2 (5 bases). There are 15 residues in the CDR3. The germline V gene encodes CDR1 MNHEY and CDR2 SVGAGI. V was cut by 6 bases and J by 1 base, with 15 bases left in between. The CDR3 sequence is CASRSPQGSQETQYF. CDR3 in DNA: TGTGCCAGCAGATCCCCTCAAGGGAGCCAAGAGACCCAGTACTTC.

V is TRBV19 and J is TRBJ1-2; 8 bases are a match to TRBD1. The CDR3 extends over 12 amino acids. The ends lost 9 bases at V and 8 bases at J; junction bases unmatched: 8. Looked up from germline, CDR1 is LNHDA and CDR2 is SQIVND (reference sequence). The CDR3 DNA follows: TGTGCCAGCCATTCACAGGGGGAGGGCTACACCTTC. As protein: CASHSQGEGYTF.

This clone was detected only once. This chain links TRBV5-1 with TRBJ2-2, with 11 bases lining up with TRBD2. Germline V gene sequence: CDR1 SGHRS, CDR2 YFSETQ. V lost 7 bases and J lost 0; bases outside the gene matches: 5. The CDR3 is 16 amino acids. The CDR3 is CASHTSGGPNTGELFF. The CDR3 nucleotides read TGCGCCAGCCATACTAGCGGGGGCCCGAACACCGGGGAGCTGTTTTTT. The full variable domain, completed using reference TRBV5-1 and TRBJ2-2, is KAGVTQTPRYLIKTRGQQVTLSCSPISGHRSVSWYQQTPGQGLQFLFEYFSETQRNKGNFPGRFSGRQFSNSRSEMNVSTLELGDSALYLCASHTSGGPNTGELFFGEGSRLTVL.

V and J are TRBV7-2 and TRBJ2-1; D not certain. V gave up 6 bases and J gave up 0 bases, with 12 bases separating them. Germline V CDR1 and CDR2: SGHTA, FQGNSA. The CDR3 consists of 15 residues. The CDR3, as DNA: TGTGCCAGCAGTTTGGACGCCTCCTCCTACAATGAGCAGTTCTTC. It specifies CASSLDASSYNEQFF.

The chain links TRBV4-1 to TRBJ1-1; 7 bases align to TRBD1. The V gene's germline CDR1 is MGHRA and CDR2 YSYEKL. CDR3 length: 14 residues. V lost 4 bases and J lost 2; bases outside the gene matches: 4. The CDR3 sequence is CASSLDRVNTEAFF. The CDR3 nucleotides are TGCGCCAGCAGCCTCGACAGGGTTAACACTGAAGCTTTCTTT.

J is TRBJ1-2 and V is TRBV4-1; D is ambiguous. The CDR3 has 12 amino acids. Trimming cost V 0 bases and J 4 bases, with 3 bases left between them. Germline CDR1 reads MGHRA; CDR2 reads YSYEKL. The CDR3 is CASSQDLYGYTF. The CDR3 DNA reads TGCGCCAGCAGCCAAGACCTCTATGGCTACACCTTC.

CDR3 region: CASREFSGANVLTF. The DNA for the CDR3 is TGTGCCTCCAGGGAGTTCTCTGGGGCCAACGTCCTGACTTTC. The chain uses TRBV6-6 and TRBJ2-6; D may be TRBD1 or TRBD2 (5 bases each). Deletions cut 11 bases from V and 0 bases from J, with 11 bases between. This CDR3 has 14 amino acids. Germline V lookup: CDR1 MNHNY, CDR2 SVGAGI (reference sequence).

The chain couples TRBV29-1 to TRBJ1-1; D is undetermined. Trimming shortened V by 5 bases and J by 0 bases, and 25 bases separated the two germline ends. Germline loops: CDR1 SQVTM, CDR2 ANQGSEA. The CDR3 is 18 amino acids. CDR3 coding DNA: TGCAGCGTTCCCTCAGTAGAGGGTTCGAGCGTGATGAACACTGAAGCTTTCTTT. Translation gives CSVPSVEGSSVMNTEAFF.

V and J are TRBV6-1 and TRBJ2-1; perhaps TRBD2 as D (6 bases). V lost 8 bases and J 1 base, leaving 15 bases between the germline ends. Germline assignment: CDR1 MNHNS and CDR2 SASEGT. This CDR3 comprises 15 residues. CDR3 amino acids: CASSTRSGSYNEQFF. In DNA, the CDR3 is TGTGCCAGCTCGACAAGAAGCGGGTCCTACAATGAGCAGTTCTTC.

The gene calls are TRBV13 and TRBJ1-1; D unresolved. Germline loops: CDR1 PRHDT, CDR2 FYEKMQ (reference sequence). The CDR3 spans 15 residues. Trimming cost V 2 bases and J 1 base, with 11 bases left between them. The CDR3 sequence: CASSLSWGWNTEAFF. The CDR3 bases are TGTGCCAGCAGCTTAAGCTGGGGTTGGAACACTGAAGCTTTCTTT. Full variable domain (missing parts from reference TRBV13 and TRBJ1-1): AAGVIQSPRHLIKEKRETATLKCYPIPRHDTVYWYQQGPGQDPQFLISFYEKMQSDKGSIPDRFSAQQFSDYHSELNMSSLELGDSALYFCASSLSWGWNTEAFFGQGTRLTVV.

The chain uses TRBV10-3 and TRBJ1-4; maybe TRBD1 (5 bases). The CDR3 extends over 12 amino acids. V lost 5 bases to trimming and J lost 10 bases, with 11 bases between them. From germline, CDR1 is ENHRY and CDR2 SYGVKD. The CDR3 region is CAISPEGVKLFF. In DNA form, the CDR3 reads TGTGCCATCAGTCCGGAAGGGGTAAAACTGTTTTTT.

J is TRBJ1-2 and V is TRBV27, with D possibly TRBD1 on 6 matching bases. V was clipped by 0 bases and J by 8 bases, with 13 bases between them. This CDR3 comprises 14 residues. CDR1 and CDR2 (germline): MNHEY, SMNVEV (reference sequence). CDR3 sequence: CASSLSGGRRGYTF. Here the CDR3 DNA reads TGTGCCAGCAGTTTATCGGGGGGGCGTAGGGGCTACACCTTC.

The V and J genes are TRBV7-2 and TRBJ1-4; D remains ambiguous. V shed 5 bases and J shed 7 bases, with 17 bases lying between them. The germline V gene encodes CDR1 SGHTA and CDR2 FQGNSA. The CDR3 is 15 residues long. The DNA for the CDR3 is TGTGCCAGCAGCCCCCAAGCCGGGTGGGGTGAAAAACTGTTTTTT. Translated: CASSPQAGWGEKLFF.

The chain carries TRBV7-9 and TRBJ2-1; tentatively, D is TRBD1 (6 bases). The CDR3 has 12 residues. V lost 5 bases to trimming and J lost 8 bases, with 10 bases between them. The germline V gene encodes CDR1 SEHNR and CDR2 FQNEAQ (reference sequence). CDR3 amino acids: CASSAQGYEQFF. The CDR3 bases are TGTGCCAGCAGCGCACAGGGCTATGAGCAGTTCTTC. The entire variable domain, with the rest obtained from reference TRBV7-9 and TRBJ2-1, is as follows: DTGVSQNPRHKITKRGQNVTFRCDPISEHNRLYWYRQTLGQGPEFLTYFQNEAQLEKSRLLSDRFSAERPKGSFSTLEIQRTEQGDSAMYLCASSAQGYEQFFGPGTRLTVL.

V usage is TRBV4-2 and J usage is TRBJ1-6, with D uncertain. The ends were cut back, 1 base at V and 8 bases at J, with 6 bases in the middle. This CDR3 comprises 13 residues. CDR1 is LGHNA, CDR2 YNFKEQ, per germline. CDR3 sequence: CASSQVTDSPLHF. The CDR3 nucleotides are TGTGCCAGCAGCCAAGTTACGGATTCACCCCTCCACTTT.

CDR3 sequence: CASSLMISTDTQYF. CDR3 in DNA: TGTGCCAGCAGCTTAATGATCTCCACAGATACGCAGTATTTT. The chain joins TRBV7-2 to TRBJ2-3, with D unresolved. The germline gives CDR1 SGHTA, CDR2 FQGNSA. The CDR3 contains 14 residues. The germline V and J ends were trimmed by 2 bases and 2 bases, with 8 bases remaining between them. Full variable domain (rest looked up from reference TRBV7-2 and TRBJ2-3): GAGVSQSPSNKVTEKGKDVELRCDPISGHTALYWYRQSLGQGLEFLIYFQGNSAPDKSGLPSDRFSAERTGGSVSTLTIQRTQQEDSAVYLCASSLMISTDTQYFGPGTRLTVL.

The chain employs TRBV29-1 and TRBJ2-3; D unclear. The germline gives CDR1 SQVTM, CDR2 ANQGSEA. The CDR3 is 13 residues long. Trimming took 7 bases from V and 3 from J, leaving 14 bases between them. The chain's CDR3 is CSADALSTDTQYF. CDR3 coding DNA: TGCAGCGCCGACGCCCTATCAACAGATACGCAGTATTTT.

This sequence joins TRBV13 and TRBJ1-1; D is ambiguous. CDR3 size: 13 residues. Germline V gene sequence: CDR1 PRHDT, CDR2 FYEKMQ (reference sequence). The ends were cut back, 0 bases at V and 2 bases at J, with 4 bases in the middle. The CDR3 DNA reads as TGTGCCAGCAGCTTAGGCGTAAACACTGAAGCTTTCTTT. As protein: CASSLGVNTEAFF.

The chain uses TRBV18 and TRBJ2-7; 8 bases match TRBD1. V was clipped by 3 bases and J by 8 bases; unmatched bases: 9. The CDR3 has 14 residues. Germline V lookup: CDR1 KGHSH, CDR2 LQKENI. CDR3 in DNA: TGTGCCAGCTCACCGTCGGACAGGGAAACAAAGCAGTACTTC. Its protein is CASSPSDRETKQYF.

A few counts support this clone. This chain uses TRBV2 with TRBJ2-6; D is uncertain. This CDR3 is built from 14 residues. V was trimmed by 1 base and J by 2 bases, leaving 3 bases between them. The germline gives CDR1 SNHLY, CDR2 FYNNEI. The CDR3 spells CASSEGAGANVLTF. The CDR3 bases are TGTGCCAGCAGTGAAGGGGCTGGGGCCAACGTCCTGACTTTC.

This clone was counted once. The rearrangement links TRBV2 to TRBJ2-5; D is perhaps TRBD1 or TRBD2 (5 bases each). Trimming stripped 3 bases from V and 5 bases from J, with 10 bases between. Germline assignment: CDR1 SNHLY and CDR2 FYNNEI. CDR3 size: 13 residues. In DNA form, the CDR3 reads TGTGCCAGCAGTGATGTGGGGGTTGAGACCCAGTACTTC. Its translation: CASSDVGVETQYF.